Listed here are 25 T cell receptor beta chains from one sample, sequenced in a study of shared clonotypes between healthy human individuals. Clones were read by immunoSEQ multiplex PCR, and TCRdb kept only the in-frame ones, dropping some. The sample carries millions of clones, around 95% recorded once. The material sequenced was naive CD4+ T cells sorted from blood. Sample subset: CD45RA+ positively selected. The receptors come from a man younger than 35 in good health.

For this clone: The sample has other DNA sequences that encode this CDR3 too. The V call is TRBV6-1, the J call TRBJ2-3; D gene uncertain. The CDR3 extends over 12 amino acids. V lost 2 bases, J lost 4 bases, and 4 bases lay in between. Germline CDR1 and CDR2: MNHNS and SASEGT. CDR3 DNA: TGTGCCAGCAGTGAATCAGCAGATACGCAGTATTTT. This codes for CASSESADTQYF.

For this clone: The sample contains more than one DNA sequence encoding this CDR3. The chain recombines TRBV6-1 with TRBJ2-7; TRBD2 agrees at 11 bases. Germline V gene lookup returns CDR1 MNHNS and CDR2 SASEGT. The CDR3 runs to 15 residues. The ends lost 6 bases at V and 1 base at J; junction bases unmatched: 5. The CDR3 DNA is TGTGCCAGCAGGGTTACTAGCGGGGGATCCTACGAGCAGTACTTC. Amino acid sequence: CASRVTSGGSYEQYF.

To note about this clone: Other DNA sequences in the same sample also yield this CDR3. The gene calls are TRBV10-3 and TRBJ1-5; 7 bases match TRBD1. Germline trimming cut 6 bases from V and 0 bases from J; bases unmatched to any gene: 5. The CDR3 runs to 15 residues. Germline assignment: CDR1 ENHRY and CDR2 SYGVKD. As DNA, the CDR3 is TGTGCCATCAGGGGCACAGGGGATAGCAATCAGCCCCAGCATTTT. Amino acid sequence: CAIRGTGDSNQPQHF.

This chain connects TRBV6-6 to TRBJ1-6; 8 bases are a match to TRBD1. The germline CDR1 and CDR2 sequences are MNHNY and SVGAGI (reference sequence). V lost 1 base and J lost 10; bases outside the gene matches: 6. This CDR3 has 15 residues. In DNA form, the CDR3 reads TGTGCCAGCAGTTACTACGACAGGGGTGAGTCACCCCTCCACTTT. Translated: CASSYYDRGESPLHF.

This rearrangement joins TRBV6-1 to TRBJ1-1; 9 nucleotides match TRBD1. V lost 3 bases and J lost 10; bases outside the gene matches: 9. The CDR3 is made up of 14 amino acids. Per germline, CDR1 MNHNS and CDR2 SASEGT. This CDR3 reads CASSDLRTGDTAFF. The CDR3, as DNA: TGTGCCAGCAGTGACCTCAGGACAGGGGATACAGCTTTCTTT.

This sequence joins TRBV5-4 and TRBJ2-5; unclear D gene. Germline CDR1 reads SGHNT; CDR2 reads YYREEE (reference sequence). Trimming left V 5 bases short and J 0 bases short, with 11 bases between. This CDR3 is 14 amino acids long. CDR3 region: CASRPDLYQETQYF. The CDR3 coding sequence is TGTGCCAGCAGGCCCGATCTGTACCAAGAGACCCAGTACTTC.

The rearrangement uses TRBV5-1 and TRBJ1-6; 9 bases are shared with TRBD1. The CDR3 runs 16 residues. Losses at the gene ends were 3 bases for V and 7 bases for J; bases not matched to a gene: 8. Per the germline V gene, CDR1 is SGHRS and CDR2 is YFSETQ. CDR3: CASSSPRTGANSPLHF. CDR3 coding DNA: TGCGCCAGCAGCTCCCCCCGGACAGGGGCCAATTCACCCCTCCACTTT.

The sample holds one count of this clone. A much larger clone sits a single nucleotide away, making a read error possible. The chain links TRBV7-9 to TRBJ1-2, with a tentative D call TRBD1 (5 bases). In germline, CDR1 is SEHNR, CDR2 FQNEAQ (reference sequence). The CDR3 has 13 residues. The V end lost 2 bases, the J end lost 4 bases, and 8 bases lay between the germline ends. In nucleotides, the CDR3 is TGTGCCAGCAGCTTACAGGGTCCCTATGGCTACACCTTC. Protein sequence: CASSLQGPYGYTF.

The J gene is TRBJ1-3, the V gene TRBV27; 7 positions match TRBD1. The J segment lost 0 bases and the V segment lost 6 bases, leaving 5 bases of the junction unmatched. The germline V gene encodes CDR1 MNHEY and CDR2 SMNVEV (reference sequence). The CDR3 contains 15 residues. The CDR3 sequence is CASRQGQRSGNTIYF. Written as DNA, the CDR3 is TGTGCCAGCAGGCAGGGACAGCGCTCTGGAAACACCATATATTTT.

This clone was seen once. The V call is TRBV6-1, the J call TRBJ2-5; TRBD2 might be the D (5 bases). The CDR3 loop spans 13 amino acids. Germline V CDR1 and CDR2: MNHNS, SASEGT. Trimming removed 4 bases from V and 4 bases from J, with 10 bases in between. The CDR3 nucleotides read TGTGCCAGCAGTGCCGGACTGAGAGAGACCCAGTACTTC. Its protein is CASSAGLRETQYF.

The V gene is TRBV4-1, the J gene TRBJ2-7, with D tentatively TRBD2 (5 bases). V shed 1 base and J shed 1 base, with 8 bases lying between them. The CDR3 contains 14 residues. Looked up from germline, CDR1 is MGHRA and CDR2 is YSYEKL. The CDR3 region has the DNA TGCGCCAGCAGCCAAGGAGGGAAATCCTACGAGCAGTACTTC. Translation gives CASSQGGKSYEQYF.

The J gene is TRBJ2-7, the V gene TRBV2; D possibly matches TRBD1 or TRBD2 (6 bases each). Germline CDR1 and CDR2: SNHLY and FYNNEI. Trimming left V 8 bases short and J 4 bases short, with 21 bases between. The CDR3 totals 15 residues. CDR3 protein: CASGGKGGLMYEQYF. The CDR3 DNA reads as TGTGCCAGCGGAGGGAAGGGGGGTTTAATGTACGAGCAGTACTTC.

The chain is built from TRBV4-3 and TRBJ2-3; 9 bases line up with TRBD1. From germline, CDR1 is LGHNA and CDR2 YSLEER. This CDR3 is built from 17 residues. J was trimmed by 0 bases and V by 4 bases; bases with no gene match: 8. The CDR3 coding sequence is TGCGCCAGCAGCCCCGGACAGGGGACAGGTAGCACAGATACGCAGTATTTT. Encoded protein: CASSPGQGTGSTDTQYF.

The chain is built from TRBV4-1 and TRBJ1-6, with 7 bases identical to TRBD1. V was pared by 3 bases and J by 6 bases, with 8 bases of the junction left unmatched. The CDR3 loop spans 16 amino acids. The V gene's germline CDR1 is MGHRA and CDR2 YSYEKL. The CDR3 loop is CASSQGRDSFNSPLHF. The CDR3 DNA follows: TGCGCCAGCAGCCAGGGGCGGGACAGCTTTAATTCACCCCTCCACTTT.

V usage is TRBV6-1 and J usage is TRBJ1-2, with D possibly TRBD1 on 5 matching bases. The CDR3 extends over 14 amino acids. V dropped 7 bases and J dropped 4 bases, with 16 bases sitting between them. Germline CDR1 reads MNHNS; CDR2 reads SASEGT. CDR3 DNA sequence: TGTGCCAGCACCCGGGACGTAGCCCCCTATGGCTACACCTTC. This gives the protein CASTRDVAPYGYTF.

The chain links TRBV10-3 to TRBJ1-6; no firm D call. The germline V gene has CDR1 ENHRY and CDR2 SYGVKD. The CDR3 loop spans 13 amino acids. Between the trimmed V and J ends, which lost 9 bases and 8 bases, there was a span of 14 bases. The CDR3 nucleotides are TGTGCCATACACCGGGATCAGGATTCACCCCTCCACTTT. It encodes CAIHRDQDSPLHF.

This clone has just a few counts. Other nucleotide sequences from this sample produce the same CDR3. The chain combines TRBV6-1 with TRBJ1-2; 8 bases match TRBD1. Germline loops: CDR1 MNHNS, CDR2 SASEGT. The length of the CDR3 is 13 residues. V shed 3 bases and J 3 bases; nucleotides not matched to a gene: 0. CDR3 DNA: TGTGCCAGCAGTGAGACAGGGGACTATGGCTACACCTTC. Encoded protein: CASSETGDYGYTF.

The gene calls are TRBV30 and TRBJ2-7, with a tentative D call TRBD1 (5 bases). V gave up 0 bases and J gave up 6 bases, with 15 bases separating them. CDR3 length: 14 residues. Germline assignment: CDR1 GTSNPN and CDR2 SVGIG (reference sequence). In DNA, the CDR3 is TGTGCCTGGAGTGTACACGCAGTTACAGGCGAGCAGTACTTC. Residues: CAWSVHAVTGEQYF.

J is TRBJ2-7 and V is TRBV6-6, with D hard to call. Per the germline V gene, CDR1 is MNHNY and CDR2 is SVGAGI (reference sequence). Trimming removed 2 bases from V and 4 bases from J, with 9 bases in between. The CDR3 runs to 13 residues. CDR3 coding DNA: TGTGCCAGCAGTTACGGAGCAGAATACGAGCAGTACTTC. Amino acids: CASSYGAEYEQYF.

Turning to this clone: Other DNA sequences of this sample code for an identical CDR3. This chain links TRBV5-4 with TRBJ2-5, with D perhaps matching TRBD1 (6 bases). The V gene lost 4 bases and the J gene lost 2 bases, with 6 bases spanning the gap. Germline values: CDR1 SGHNT, CDR2 YYREEE (reference sequence). The CDR3 covers 12 residues. CDR3 sequence (DNA): TGTGCCAGCAGCAGGGGGCAAGAGACCCAGTACTTC. This gives the protein CASSRGQETQYF.

The chain combines TRBV10-1 with TRBJ1-1; 10 nucleotides line up with TRBD1. CDR1 is WNHNN and CDR2 is SYGVQD in the germline V gene (reference sequence). V dropped 5 bases and J dropped 0; count of bases not matched to a gene: 9. The CDR3 extends over 17 amino acids. CDR3: CASSCRDRGSMNTEAFF. DNA for the CDR3: TGCGCCAGCAGTTGCCGGGACAGGGGTTCAATGAACACTGAAGCTTTCTTT.

Of note for this clone: One end of the junction is discordant with germline, which a read error may explain. The chain joins TRBV19 to TRBJ2-5, with TRBD2 identical over 10 bases. The CDR3 is made up of 15 amino acids. CDR1 is LNHDA and CDR2 is SQIVND in the germline V gene (reference sequence). CDR3 coding DNA: TGTGCCAGTAGTAAGGGACCGGGAGCGGGGGGGACCCAGCACTTC. It yields the protein CASSKGPGAGGTQHF.

This chain uses TRBV2 with TRBJ2-2; 8 bases agree with TRBD1. Trimming took 8 bases from V and 7 from J; bases not matched to a gene: 9. The germline CDR1 and CDR2 sequences are SNHLY and FYNNEI. CDR3 length: 14 residues. The CDR3 nucleotides read TGTGCCAGCGGCCCACAGGGGGTCCTCGGGGAGCTGTTTTTT. It yields the protein CASGPQGVLGELFF. Looking up the rest from reference TRBV2 and TRBJ2-2 gives the full variable domain: EPEVTQTPSHQVTQMGQEVILRCVPISNHLYFYWYRQILGQKVEFLVSFYNNEISEKSEIFDDQFSVERPDGSNFTLKIRSTKLEDSAMYFCASGPQGVLGELFFGEGSRLTVL.

The V and J genes are TRBV19 and TRBJ2-7; D call uncertain. V was trimmed by 3 bases and J by 3 bases, leaving 12 bases between them. In germline, CDR1 is LNHDA, CDR2 SQIVND (reference sequence). This CDR3 has 14 residues. The CDR3 region is CASSIYGKIYEQYF. The CDR3 DNA sequence: TGTGCCAGTAGTATTTACGGAAAGATCTACGAGCAGTACTTC.

The chain couples TRBV5-4 to TRBJ2-1; 7 bases map to TRBD1. Germline-derived CDR1 and CDR2 are SGHNT and YYREEE (reference sequence). The CDR3 has 16 amino acids. V gave up 2 bases and J gave up 0 bases; unmatched junction bases: 5. The CDR3 DNA reads as TGTGCCAGCAGCTTAGAGGGGGCAGTCTCCTACAATGAGCAGTTCTTC. It codes for CASSLEGAVSYNEQFF. The complete variable domain, with remaining parts taken from reference TRBV5-4 and TRBJ2-1, reads ETGVTQSPTHLIKTRGQQVTLRCSSQSGHNTVSWYQQALGQGPQFIFQYYREEENGRGNFPPRFSGLQFPNYSSELNVNALELDDSALYLCASSLEGAVSYNEQFFGPGTRLTVL.